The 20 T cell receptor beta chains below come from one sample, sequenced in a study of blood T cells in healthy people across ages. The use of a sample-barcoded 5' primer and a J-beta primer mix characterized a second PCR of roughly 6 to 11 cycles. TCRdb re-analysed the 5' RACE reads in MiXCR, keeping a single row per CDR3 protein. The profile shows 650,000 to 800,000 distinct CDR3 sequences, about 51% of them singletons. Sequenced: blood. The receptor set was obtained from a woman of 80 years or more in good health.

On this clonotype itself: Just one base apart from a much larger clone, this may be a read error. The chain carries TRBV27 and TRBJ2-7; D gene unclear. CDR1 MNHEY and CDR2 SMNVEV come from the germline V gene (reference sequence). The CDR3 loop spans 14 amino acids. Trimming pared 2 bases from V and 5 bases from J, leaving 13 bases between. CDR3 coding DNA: TGTGCCAGCAGTTTACCCTTACACGACGACGAGCAGTACTTC. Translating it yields CASSLPLHDDEQYF.

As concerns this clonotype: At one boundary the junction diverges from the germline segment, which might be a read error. The CDR3 reads CNVEVPGAVTDTQYF. CDR3 nucleotides: TGCAACGTTGAAGTTCCGGGGGCCGTCACAGATACGCAGTATTTT. The chain joins TRBV29-1 to TRBJ2-3; D tentatively reads TRBD1 or TRBD2 (6 bases each). In germline, CDR1 is SQVTM, CDR2 ANQGSEA. The length of the CDR3 is 15 residues.

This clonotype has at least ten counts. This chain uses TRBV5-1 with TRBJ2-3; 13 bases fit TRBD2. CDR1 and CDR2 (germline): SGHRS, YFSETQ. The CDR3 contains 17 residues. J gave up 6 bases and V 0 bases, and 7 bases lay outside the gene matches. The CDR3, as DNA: TGCGCCAGCAGCTTGGGACTAGCGGGAGGTCGTTCTGATACGCAGTATTTT. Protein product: CASSLGLAGGRSDTQYF.

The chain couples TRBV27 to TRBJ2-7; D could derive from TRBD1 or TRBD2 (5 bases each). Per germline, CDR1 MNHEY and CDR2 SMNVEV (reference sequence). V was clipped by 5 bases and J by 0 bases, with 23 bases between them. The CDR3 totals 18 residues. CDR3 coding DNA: TGTGCCAGCAGTCTAAATCCAATACGGGACCTGAGCTCCTACGAGCAGTACTTC. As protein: CASSLNPIRDLSSYEQYF.

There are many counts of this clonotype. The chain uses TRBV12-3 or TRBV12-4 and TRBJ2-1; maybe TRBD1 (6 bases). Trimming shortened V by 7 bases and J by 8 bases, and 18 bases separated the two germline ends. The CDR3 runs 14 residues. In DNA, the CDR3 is TGTGCCAGCAACCGCAGGGGTTCTCATGATGAGCAGTTCTTC. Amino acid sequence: CASNRRGSHDEQFF.

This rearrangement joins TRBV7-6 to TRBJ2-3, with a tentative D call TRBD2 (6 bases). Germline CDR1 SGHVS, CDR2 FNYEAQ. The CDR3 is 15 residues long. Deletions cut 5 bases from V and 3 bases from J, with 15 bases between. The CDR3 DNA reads TGTGCCAGCAGCGGACACGGGAGCCCAACAGATACGCAGTATTTT. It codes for CASSGHGSPTDTQYF.

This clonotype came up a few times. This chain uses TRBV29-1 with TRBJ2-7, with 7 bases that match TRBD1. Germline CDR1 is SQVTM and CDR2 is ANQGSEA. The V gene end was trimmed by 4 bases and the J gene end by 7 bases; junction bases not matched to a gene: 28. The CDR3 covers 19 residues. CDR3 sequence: CSVVRAGLPRDSLTWEQYF. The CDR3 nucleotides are TGCAGCGTTGTCCGAGCAGGCCTACCCCGGGACAGCTTAACTTGGGAGCAGTACTTC.

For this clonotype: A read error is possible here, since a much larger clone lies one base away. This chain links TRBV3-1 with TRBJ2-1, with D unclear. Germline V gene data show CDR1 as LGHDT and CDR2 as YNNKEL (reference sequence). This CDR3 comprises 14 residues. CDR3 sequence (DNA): TGTGCCAGCAGCCAAGAGCTGACGAGCAATGGGCAGTTCTTC. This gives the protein CASSQELTSNGQFF.

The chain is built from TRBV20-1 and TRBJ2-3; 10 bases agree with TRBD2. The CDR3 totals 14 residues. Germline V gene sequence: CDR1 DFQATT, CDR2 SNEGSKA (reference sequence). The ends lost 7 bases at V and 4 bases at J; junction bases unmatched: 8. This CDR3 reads CSGSSGSYSDTQYF. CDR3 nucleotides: TGCAGTGGCTCTAGCGGGAGTTACTCAGATACGCAGTATTTT.

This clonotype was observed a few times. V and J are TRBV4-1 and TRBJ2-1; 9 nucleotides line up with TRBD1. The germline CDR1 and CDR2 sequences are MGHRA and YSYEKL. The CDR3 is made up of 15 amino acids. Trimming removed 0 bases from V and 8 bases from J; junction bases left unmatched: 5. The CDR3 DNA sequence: TGCGCCAGCAGCCAAGAGGACAGGACAGGGGATGAGCAGTTCTTC. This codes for CASSQEDRTGDEQFF.

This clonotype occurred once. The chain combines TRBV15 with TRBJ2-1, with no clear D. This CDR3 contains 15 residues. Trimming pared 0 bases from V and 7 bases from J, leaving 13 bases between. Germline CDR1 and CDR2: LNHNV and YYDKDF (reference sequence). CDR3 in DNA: TGTGCCACCAGCAGAGATCAAGGACGGGCGAATGAGCAGTTCTTC. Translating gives CATSRDQGRANEQFF.

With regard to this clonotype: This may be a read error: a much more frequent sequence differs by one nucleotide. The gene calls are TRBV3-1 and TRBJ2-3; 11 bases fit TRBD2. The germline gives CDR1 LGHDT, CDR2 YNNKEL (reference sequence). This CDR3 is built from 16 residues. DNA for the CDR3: TGTGCCAGCAGCCGTCAACTAGCGGGGGCCACAGATATGCAGTATTTT. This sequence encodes CASSRQLAGATDMQYF.

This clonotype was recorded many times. The CDR3 DNA sequence: TGTGCCAGCAGATCCGCGACAGGCTCCTACAATGAGCAGTTCTTC. Its protein product is CASRSATGSYNEQFF. This rearrangement joins TRBV6-2 or TRBV6-3 to TRBJ2-1; the D gene is possibly TRBD1 (6 bases). The CDR3 runs to 15 residues. Germline CDR1 and CDR2: MNHEY and SVGEGT. Trimming removed 6 bases at V and 0 bases at J, with 12 bases between.

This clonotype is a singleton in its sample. This CDR3 reads CASRDGGAYTGELFF. The DNA for the CDR3 is TGTGCCAGCAGAGACGGGGGCGCCTATACCGGGGAGCTGTTTTTT. This chain joins TRBV7-9 and TRBJ2-2; perhaps D is TRBD1 or TRBD2 (6 bases each). The germline V gene encodes CDR1 SEHNR and CDR2 FQNEAQ (reference sequence). The V end lost 6 bases, the J end lost 5 bases, and 16 bases lay between the germline ends. The CDR3 spans 15 residues.

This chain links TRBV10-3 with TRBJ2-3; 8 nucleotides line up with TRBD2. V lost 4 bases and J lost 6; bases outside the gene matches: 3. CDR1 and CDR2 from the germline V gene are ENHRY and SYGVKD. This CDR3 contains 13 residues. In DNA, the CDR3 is TGTGCCATCAGTGGAGCGGGGGCCGATACGCAGTATTTT. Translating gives CAISGAGADTQYF.

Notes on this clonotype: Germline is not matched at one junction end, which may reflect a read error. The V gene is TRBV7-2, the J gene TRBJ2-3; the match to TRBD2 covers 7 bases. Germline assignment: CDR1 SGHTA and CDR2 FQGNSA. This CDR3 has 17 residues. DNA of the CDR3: TGTGCCGGCAGCCAAAGGCGGGGCGGGAGCCTCACAGATACGCAGTATTTT. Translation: CAGSQRRGGSLTDTQYF.

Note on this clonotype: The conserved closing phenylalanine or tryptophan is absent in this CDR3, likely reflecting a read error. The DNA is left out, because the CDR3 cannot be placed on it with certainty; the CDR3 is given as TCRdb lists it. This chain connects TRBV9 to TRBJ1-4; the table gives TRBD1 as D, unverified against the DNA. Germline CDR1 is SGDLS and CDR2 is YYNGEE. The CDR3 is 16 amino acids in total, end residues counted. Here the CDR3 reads CASSVEGAGGQEKLLL.

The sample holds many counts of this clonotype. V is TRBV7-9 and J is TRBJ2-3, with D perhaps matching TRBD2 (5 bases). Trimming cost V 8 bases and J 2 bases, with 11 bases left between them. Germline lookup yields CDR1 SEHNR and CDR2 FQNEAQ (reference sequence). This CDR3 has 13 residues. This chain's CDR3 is CASARDITDTQYF. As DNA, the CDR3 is TGTGCCAGCGCACGGGATATCACAGATACGCAGTATTTT.

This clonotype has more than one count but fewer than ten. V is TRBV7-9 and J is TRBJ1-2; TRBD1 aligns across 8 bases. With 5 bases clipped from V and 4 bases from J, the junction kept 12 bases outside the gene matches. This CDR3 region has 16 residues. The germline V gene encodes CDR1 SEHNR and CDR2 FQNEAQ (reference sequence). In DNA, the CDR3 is TGTGCCAGCAGCGCGTCAGAACAGGGGGGAACCTATGGCTACACCTTC. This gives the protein CASSASEQGGTYGYTF.

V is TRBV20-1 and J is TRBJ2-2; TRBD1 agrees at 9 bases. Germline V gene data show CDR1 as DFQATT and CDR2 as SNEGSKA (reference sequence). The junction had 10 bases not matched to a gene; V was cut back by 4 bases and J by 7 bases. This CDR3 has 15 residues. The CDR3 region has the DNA TGCAGTGCTACACGGACAGGGGAGATAAACGGGGAGCTGTTTTTT. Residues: CSATRTGEINGELFF.